The TCR beta chain described here comes from a study of molecular identifiers for immune sequencing clone quantification. Study information: Replicate RNA from around 20,000 or 100,000 naive CD8 T cells formed five aliquots; four were sequenced. Overall study results and limits: The study found clones above 20 RNA copies held over 97% of effector molecules and under 1% in naive cells.

The germline V gene encodes CDR1 SGHVS and CDR2 FNYEAQ. This CDR3 region has 19 residues. The ends lost 5 bases at V and 1 base at J; junction bases unmatched: 11. Library preparation followed earlier protocols using designated TCR primers. TCRdb reanalysed the PCR reads using MiXCR and keeps one entry per CDR3 protein. Among about 100,000 distinct CDR3 sequences listed, under 25% were seen once. The sample holds many counts of this clonotype. Its cognate antigen is unknown. Sample: naive CD8+ T cells from blood, with Jurkat cell RNA spiked in. As for subset: FACS-sorted CD8+CD4-CCR7+CD45RA+ naive T cells. The chain recombines TRBV7-6 with TRBJ2-2; TRBD2 agrees at 12 bases. The origin of this receptor is a human donor in good health. Some libraries in this study had Jurkat cell RNA spiked in. The CDR3 protein is CASSAPRLAGVVNTGELFF. CDR3 bases: TGTGCCAGCAGCGCACCCAGACTAGCGGGAGTCGTGAACACCGGGGAGCTGTTTTTT.